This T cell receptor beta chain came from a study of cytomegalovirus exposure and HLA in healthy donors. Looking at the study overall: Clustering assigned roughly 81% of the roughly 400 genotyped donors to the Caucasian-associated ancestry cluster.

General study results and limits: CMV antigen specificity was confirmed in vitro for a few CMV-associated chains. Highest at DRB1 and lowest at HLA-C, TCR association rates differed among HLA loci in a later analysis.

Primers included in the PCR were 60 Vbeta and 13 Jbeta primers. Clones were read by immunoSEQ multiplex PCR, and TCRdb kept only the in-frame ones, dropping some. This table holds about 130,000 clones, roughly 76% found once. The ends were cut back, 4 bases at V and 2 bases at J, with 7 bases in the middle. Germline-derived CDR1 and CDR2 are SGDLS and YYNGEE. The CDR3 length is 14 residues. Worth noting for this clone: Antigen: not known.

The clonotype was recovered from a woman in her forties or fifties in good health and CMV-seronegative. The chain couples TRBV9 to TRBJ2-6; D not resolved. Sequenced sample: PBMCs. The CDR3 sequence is CASSSGTGANVLTF. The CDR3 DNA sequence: TGTGCCAGCAGCTCCGGTACTGGGGCCAACGTCCTGACTTTC.